This TCR beta chain was retrieved from a study of blood T cell repertoires in COVID-19. About the research overall: Sites across the United States, Italy and Spain contributed samples from acute and convalescent COVID-19. Sample material is recorded as cDNA or gDNA derived from T cells, B-cell-depleted T cells, or PBMCs.

In the original analysis: Researchers report that nucleated cell counts were estimated from reference gene primer amplification. The assay was immunoSEQ multiplex PCR, and TCRdb's table has in-frame clones only and misses some. That table supplies the V and J calls and clone size; D and trimming were determined from the DNA. The data contain approximately 140,000 clones, 84% of them singletons. J was trimmed by 5 bases and V by 4 bases; bases with no gene match: 6. The germline V gene has CDR1 KGHDR and CDR2 SFDVKD. CDR3 length: 16 amino acids. The sequence derives from a human donor in a cohort sampled during active COVID-19. The V and J genes are TRBV24-1 and TRBJ1-5, with 11 bases fitting TRBD1. The sequenced material came from peripheral blood. The CDR3 reads CATSESGQGGDQPQHF. In DNA form, the CDR3 reads TGTGCCACCAGTGAATCGGGACAGGGGGGAGATCAGCCCCAGCATTTT.